This TCR beta chain was found in a study of T-cell memory formation after mild COVID-19. The CDR3 is 15 amino acids. V was pared by 7 bases and J by 4 bases, with 17 bases between. CDR1 and CDR2 (germline): MNHNS, SASEGT. This clonotype occurred a few times. Its antigen remains unidentified. Findings and limits, study-wide: Detection of some responders pre-infection suggested pre-existing cross-reactive memory T cells participated. A second wave expanding day 15 to 37 was CD4+-biased; contracting clones were balanced.

TCRdb fed the 5' RACE reads into MiXCR, producing one record per CDR3 protein. The sample carries roughly 500,000 distinct CDR3 sequences, about 20% recorded once. Sequenced material: PBMCs or a T cell subset sorted from them (not recorded which). The chain combines TRBV6-1 with TRBJ2-1, with D possibly matching TRBD1 (6 bases). This receptor was identified in an adult woman who had mild COVID-19 (a few samples of this study predate the infection). Cell type and time point are not known. The chain's CDR3 is CASTEQGSNYNEQFF. DNA for the CDR3: TGTGCCAGCACCGAACAGGGATCAAATTACAATGAGCAGTTCTTC.